The 20 T cell receptor beta chains below come from one sample, sequenced in a study of blood T cell repertoires in COVID-19. The repertoire was sequenced with immunoSEQ multiplex PCR; TCRdb's copy has only in-frame clones and lacks some. The sample lists about 480,000 clones, 85% to 90% seen once, with around 7.8% in the top ten. Sequencing was carried out using peripheral blood. Source of these receptors: a woman aged 45 to 65 with COVID-19, enrolled during active disease.

The CDR3 nucleotides read TGTGCCAGCAGTTATTCCGGGACAGATGCCTATGGCTACACCTTC. This codes for CASSYSGTDAYGYTF. This chain uses TRBV6-5 with TRBJ1-2; 7 bases agree with TRBD1. The CDR3 has 15 amino acids. V shed 3 bases and J 4 bases; nucleotides not matched to a gene: 8. CDR1 and CDR2 from the germline V gene are MNHEY and SVGAGI.

This clone has just one count. This sequence joins TRBV11-2 and TRBJ2-7; D possibly corresponds to TRBD2 (6 bases). V was shortened by 4 bases and J by 3 bases, with 10 bases between the two germline ends. CDR1 and CDR2 (germline): SGHAT, FQNNGV. The CDR3 is 13 residues long. CDR3 amino acids: CASSSRGFYEQYF. As DNA, the CDR3 is TGTGCCAGCAGCTCCCGGGGGTTCTACGAGCAGTACTTC.

The chain is built from TRBV4-1 and TRBJ1-5; D is perhaps TRBD1 (5 bases). Germline CDR1 and CDR2: MGHRA and YSYEKL. Trimming removed 0 bases at V and 0 bases at J, with 21 bases between. CDR3 length: 20 residues. The CDR3 nucleotides read TGCGCCAGCAGCCAAGAGAGGTTTACTCCCCAGGGCAGTAGCAATCAGCCCCAGCATTTT. Translating gives CASSQERFTPQGSSNQPQHF.

This clone has only one observation. In DNA, the CDR3 is TGTGCCAGCAGCCTCCGCAAGGGGATACAGGGGAGGAGAAGGCGGTCACCCCTCCACTTT. Translation gives CASSLRKGIQGRRRRSPLHF. V and J are TRBV7-3 and TRBJ1-6; 7 bases fit TRBD1. The CDR3 covers 20 residues. Germline CDR1 SGHTA, CDR2 FQGTGA. The V gene end was trimmed by 5 bases and the J gene end by 10 bases; junction bases not matched to a gene: 26.

Comments on this clone: This sample includes further DNA sequences coding for the same CDR3. The V call is TRBV29-1, the J call TRBJ2-7, with D unresolved. The CDR3 has 12 amino acids. Germline CDR1 and CDR2: SQVTM and ANQGSEA. V lost 3 bases and J lost 1, with 7 bases in between. This CDR3 reads CSVESRSYEQYF. CDR3 nucleotide sequence: TGCAGCGTTGAGTCACGGTCCTACGAGCAGTACTTC.

This clone was seen once. The chain combines TRBV4-2 with TRBJ2-3; 9 positions agree with TRBD2. This CDR3 has 14 amino acids. Germline V lookup: CDR1 LGHNA, CDR2 YNFKEQ. Trimming cost V 8 bases and J 6 bases; bases outside gene matches: 9. This chain's CDR3 is CASAVAGGLDTQYF. The CDR3 nucleotides read TGTGCCAGCGCCGTGGCGGGGGGGCTTGATACGCAGTATTTT.

The genes are TRBV4-2 and TRBJ2-1; TRBD1 might be the D (5 bases). V lost 0 bases to trimming and J lost 5 bases, with 20 bases between them. The germline gives CDR1 LGHNA, CDR2 YNFKEQ. CDR3 size: 18 residues. The CDR3 protein is CASSQDQRRGLVDNEQFF. For the CDR3, the DNA is TGTGCCAGCAGCCAAGATCAGCGAAGGGGTCTGGTTGACAATGAGCAGTTCTTC.

The V call is TRBV29-1, the J call TRBJ2-7, with a tentative D call TRBD2 (6 bases). The germline V gene encodes CDR1 SQVTM and CDR2 ANQGSEA. The V end lost 2 bases, the J end lost 5 bases, and 7 bases lay between the germline ends. This CDR3 has 11 amino acids. The CDR3 DNA is TGCAGCGTTGAAACGGGGGACGAGCAGTACTTC. This translates into CSVETGDEQYF.

The chain uses TRBV19 and TRBJ1-2; possible D gene TRBD1, 6 bases. The V end lost 7 bases, the J end lost 8 bases, and 14 bases lay between the germline ends. This CDR3 has 12 amino acids. In germline, CDR1 is LNHDA, CDR2 SQIVND (reference sequence). For the CDR3, the DNA is TGTGCCAGTATCAACAGGGTGGGCGGCTACACCTTC. Translation: CASINRVGGYTF.

The rearrangement uses TRBV27 and TRBJ2-1; D may be TRBD1 (6 bases). This CDR3 contains 14 residues. Trimming stripped 3 bases from V and 10 bases from J, with 16 bases between. Germline CDR1 MNHEY, CDR2 SMNVEV (reference sequence). The CDR3 is CASSLGAPAGEQFF. CDR3 sequence (DNA): TGTGCCAGCAGTTTGGGGGCACCGGCAGGGGAGCAGTTCTTC.

This sequence joins TRBV27 and TRBJ2-2; 7 positions agree with TRBD2. Trimming removed 0 bases from V and 5 bases from J; junction bases left unmatched: 9. Germline V CDR1 and CDR2: MNHEY, SMNVEV (reference sequence). This CDR3 is 17 amino acids long. The CDR3 DNA reads as TGTGCCAGCAGTTTATCGGGGAGCGGGGTTGGGACCGGGGAGCTGTTTTTT. This gives the protein CASSLSGSGVGTGELFF.

J is TRBJ2-7 and V is TRBV10-2; the D gene is possibly TRBD1 (6 bases). CDR3 length: 14 residues. Trimming took 6 bases from V and 0 from J, leaving 12 bases between them. The germline V gene has CDR1 WSHSY and CDR2 SAAADI. This CDR3 reads CASRDRLSSYEQYF. CDR3 in DNA: TGCGCCAGCAGGGACAGATTAAGCTCCTACGAGCAGTACTTC.

The V call is TRBV29-1, the J call TRBJ2-5; D is undetermined. Germline V gives CDR1 SQVTM, CDR2 ANQGSEA. Between the trimmed V and J ends, which lost 4 bases and 7 bases, there was a span of 13 bases. CDR3 length: 12 amino acids. The CDR3 loop is CSVGGLVGTQYF. The CDR3 DNA sequence: TGCAGCGTTGGAGGTTTGGTGGGGACCCAGTACTTC.

V is TRBV30 and J is TRBJ1-6; 7 positions match TRBD1. J gave up 9 bases and V 3 bases, and 5 bases lay outside the gene matches. The germline V gene encodes CDR1 GTSNPN and CDR2 SVGIG (reference sequence). The CDR3 totals 13 residues. This CDR3 is CAWRGGGGSPLHF. The CDR3 nucleotides are TGTGCCTGGAGAGGAGGGGGCGGTTCACCCCTCCACTTT.

J is TRBJ1-6 and V is TRBV11-2; D is perhaps TRBD1 (5 bases). Trimming shortened V by 2 bases and J by 8 bases, and 10 bases separated the two germline ends. Germline V CDR1 and CDR2: SGHAT, FQNNGV. The length of the CDR3 is 14 residues. For the CDR3, the DNA is TGTGCCAGCAGCTTACAGGCGGGGGATTCACCCCTCCACTTT. Protein sequence: CASSLQAGDSPLHF.

V and J are TRBV9 and TRBJ2-2, with D possibly matching TRBD1 (5 bases). The germline CDR1 and CDR2 sequences are SGDLS and YYNGEE. This CDR3 comprises 14 residues. V lost 5 bases, J lost 1 base, and 9 bases lay in between. The CDR3 region has the DNA TGTGCCAGCAGGACCGGACAGAACACCGGGGAGCTGTTTTTT. Encoded protein: CASRTGQNTGELFF.

The chain links TRBV2 to TRBJ2-7, with D possibly TRBD1 on 5 matching bases. V gave up 10 bases and J gave up 2 bases, with 12 bases separating them. This CDR3 has 12 amino acids. Germline lookup yields CDR1 SNHLY and CDR2 FYNNEI. The CDR3 is CATRLDTYEQYF. The CDR3 DNA follows: TGTGCCACTAGACTGGACACCTACGAGCAGTACTTC.

This clone was observed a handful of times. The CDR3 spells CASSFGGNYGYTF. CDR3 bases: TGCGCCAGCAGTTTCGGGGGTAACTATGGCTACACCTTC. The chain employs TRBV10-2 and TRBJ1-2, with a weak D call TRBD1 (5 bases). The CDR3 runs 13 residues. V was cut by 5 bases and J by 1 base, with 8 bases left in between. Germline assignment: CDR1 WSHSY and CDR2 SAAADI.

The chain joins TRBV12-3 or TRBV12-4 to TRBJ2-1; D is perhaps TRBD2 (6 bases). The V end was cut by 6 bases, the J end by 13 bases, with 13 bases between. CDR3 length: 11 residues. The CDR3 region has the DNA TGTGCCAGCAGCCTTAGACTAGTACAGTTCTTC. Amino acid sequence: CASSLRLVQFF.

This sequence joins TRBV5-1 and TRBJ1-2, with 11 bases aligning to TRBD1. The V and J ends lost 3 bases and 3 bases, in that order; junction bases with no gene match: 4. Per germline, CDR1 SGHRS and CDR2 YFSETQ. There are 15 residues in the CDR3. CDR3 protein: CASSWTGGGDYGYTF. The CDR3 DNA reads TGCGCCAGCAGCTGGACAGGGGGCGGTGACTATGGCTACACCTTC.